Shown below are 17 T cell receptor beta chains from a single sample sequenced in a study of blood T cell repertoires in COVID-19. Method: immunoSEQ multiplex PCR; TCRdb's copy keeps in-frame clones and lacks some. The sample holds 160,000 or so clones, around 87% seen once. Sample: peripheral blood. These TCRs come from a woman between 70 and 85 years old with COVID-19, enrolled during active disease.

The rearrangement links TRBV30 to TRBJ2-5; the match to TRBD1 covers 7 bases. Germline V gene data show CDR1 as GTSNPN and CDR2 as SVGIG (reference sequence). Losses at the gene ends were 2 bases for V and 5 bases for J; bases not matched to a gene: 8. The CDR3 contains 14 residues. The CDR3 reads CAWSPLGTAETQYF. CDR3 nucleotides: TGTGCCTGGAGTCCCCTTGGGACAGCCGAGACCCAGTACTTC.

The genes are TRBV19 and TRBJ2-2; no definite D call. Germline V lookup: CDR1 LNHDA, CDR2 SQIVND (reference sequence). The ends were cut back, 5 bases at V and 2 bases at J, with 9 bases in the middle. This CDR3 region has 14 residues. The chain's CDR3 is CASSWQTNTGELFF. For the CDR3, the DNA is TGTGCCAGTAGTTGGCAGACAAACACCGGGGAGCTGTTTTTT. Combining the CDR3 with reference TRBV19 and TRBJ2-2 gives the whole variable domain DGGITQSPKYLFRKEGQNVTLSCEQNLNHDAMYWYRQDPGQGLRLIYYSQIVNDFQKGDIAEGYSVSREKKESFPLTVTSAQKNPTAFYLCASSWQTNTGELFFGEGSRLTVL.

This clone has a single count. The chain couples TRBV7-2 to TRBJ1-1; 8 nucleotides line up with TRBD1. CDR3 length equals 15 residues. Germline trimming cut 3 bases from V and 5 bases from J; bases unmatched to any gene: 8. The germline CDR1 and CDR2 sequences are SGHTA and FQGNSA. CDR3: CASSLRQGRETEAFF. The CDR3 nucleotides read TGTGCCAGCAGCTTGAGACAGGGGAGAGAAACTGAAGCTTTCTTT.

The V call is TRBV11-2, the J call TRBJ2-7; no definite D call. Trimming shortened V by 6 bases and J by 1 base, and 10 bases separated the two germline ends. Germline V gene lookup returns CDR1 SGHAT and CDR2 FQNNGV. The CDR3 totals 13 residues. CDR3 region: CASSRSESYEQYF. For the CDR3, the DNA is TGTGCCAGCAGTCGCTCGGAGTCCTACGAGCAGTACTTC.

The CDR3 protein is CSAETGTDTQYF. CDR3 in DNA: TGCAGCGCCGAAACAGGAACAGATACGCAGTATTTT. The V call is TRBV29-1, the J call TRBJ2-3, with D possibly being TRBD1 (5 bases). The CDR3 is made up of 12 amino acids. V was clipped by 7 bases and J by 3 bases, with 11 bases between them. The germline CDR1 and CDR2 sequences are SQVTM and ANQGSEA.

The rearrangement joins TRBV19 to TRBJ2-3, with TRBD2 matching 13 bases. CDR3 length equals 18 residues. V lost 4 bases, J lost 0 bases, and 7 bases stayed unmatched. The germline V gene has CDR1 LNHDA and CDR2 SQIVND (reference sequence). CDR3 DNA: TGTGCCAGTAGTACCCAGACTAGCGGGGGGCCAAGCACAGATACGCAGTATTTT. It is translated as CASSTQTSGGPSTDTQYF.

V and J are TRBV21-1 and TRBJ2-3; the table calls TRBD2, which could not be checked here. TRBV21-1 is termed a pseudogene. The CDR3 runs 18 residues. The CDR3 DNA reads TGTGCCAGCAGCAAAGACGAGGAACCCGATTTAGTCACAGATACGCAGTATTTT. Protein sequence: CASSKDEEPDLVTDTQYF.

The chain carries TRBV7-6 and TRBJ2-3, with 9 bases that match TRBD2. CDR3 length equals 14 residues. Unmatched junction bases numbered 3, after V lost 6 bases and J lost 2 bases. Germline V gene data show CDR1 as SGHVS and CDR2 as FNYEAQ. DNA for the CDR3: TGTGCCAGCAGGGGGACTAGCTACACAGATACGCAGTATTTT. It yields the protein CASRGTSYTDTQYF.

The DNA for the CDR3 is TGTGCCAGCTCACCTCTAACCCTTTCTAGTTCCTCCTACGAGCAGTACTTC. This encodes CASSPLTLSSSSYEQYF. The V gene is TRBV18, the J gene TRBJ2-7; D remains unclear. The CDR3 spans 17 residues. V lost 3 bases and J 0 bases, leaving 18 bases between the germline ends. Germline CDR1 and CDR2: KGHSH and LQKENI.

The count of this clone is one. The rearrangement uses TRBV27 and TRBJ2-3; D unresolved. Trimming took off 6 bases at V and 5 bases at J, with 12 bases between the two ends. In germline, CDR1 is MNHEY, CDR2 SMNVEV (reference sequence). There are 13 residues in the CDR3. This chain's CDR3 is CASRVTARDTQYF. In nucleotides, the CDR3 is TGTGCCAGCAGAGTCACGGCTAGAGATACGCAGTATTTT.

V usage is TRBV7-2 and J usage is TRBJ2-7; tentative D call: TRBD2 (6 bases). Germline CDR1 and CDR2: SGHTA and FQGNSA. Trimming took off 1 base at V and 3 bases at J, with 10 bases between the two ends. This CDR3 is 14 amino acids long. CDR3 region: CASSLGRDFYEQYF. CDR3 coding DNA: TGTGCCAGCAGCTTAGGCAGGGACTTCTACGAGCAGTACTTC.

The CDR3 coding sequence is TGTGCCAGCACAGGCAGGGGTCCGTTTGAAAAACTGTTTTTT. This codes for CASTGRGPFEKLFF. The chain combines TRBV6-6 with TRBJ1-4; weak D call: TRBD1 (6 bases). This CDR3 has 14 residues. The V and J ends lost 7 bases and 7 bases respectively, with 16 bases between them. Germline CDR1 MNHNY, CDR2 SVGAGI (reference sequence).

CDR3 sequence: CASSETSFETQYF. CDR3 DNA: TGCGCCAGCAGCGAGACTAGCTTCGAGACCCAGTACTTC. The chain employs TRBV5-1 and TRBJ2-5; 7 nucleotides agree with TRBD2. Germline values: CDR1 SGHRS, CDR2 YFSETQ. The CDR3 is 13 amino acids. With 4 bases clipped from V and 5 bases from J, the junction kept 5 bases outside the gene matches.

Written as DNA, the CDR3 is TGTGCCACCAGTGGGTCGGGACTAGCGGGGGGCCTTACAGATACGCAGTATTTT. It codes for CATSGSGLAGGLTDTQYF. V gene TRBV24-1 combines with J gene TRBJ2-3; 15 nucleotides align to TRBD2. Trimming cost V 5 bases and J 3 bases; bases outside gene matches: 8. The V gene's germline CDR1 is KGHDR and CDR2 SFDVKD. This CDR3 is built from 18 residues.

J is TRBJ1-2 and V is TRBV5-5, with 7 bases that match TRBD1. CDR3 length: 14 residues. With V trimmed by 4 bases and J by 6 bases, 9 bases remained unmatched. Germline loops: CDR1 SGHKS, CDR2 YYEKEE (reference sequence). The DNA for the CDR3 is TGTGCCAGCAGCCATTGGGACAGTTCAGATGGCTACACCTTC. It translates to CASSHWDSSDGYTF.

The chain combines TRBV18 with TRBJ2-7; TRBD2 might be the D (6 bases). Germline lookup yields CDR1 KGHSH and CDR2 LQKENI. Trimming took off 6 bases at V and 7 bases at J, with 25 bases between the two ends. The CDR3 totals 16 residues. The CDR3: CASSRPHPGLMSEQYF. Here the CDR3 DNA reads TGTGCCAGCTCTCGGCCTCATCCGGGACTCATGTCTGAGCAGTACTTC.

The chain carries TRBV14 and TRBJ1-4; the D gene is possibly TRBD1 (6 bases). The CDR3 sequence is 16 residues long. V was pared by 0 bases and J by 7 bases, with 15 bases between. The germline gives CDR1 SGHDN, CDR2 FVKESK. CDR3 amino acids: CASSQESNRDIEKLFF. As DNA, the CDR3 is TGTGCCAGCAGCCAAGAGAGTAACAGGGATATTGAAAAACTGTTTTTT. The full variable domain, rest sourced from reference TRBV14 and TRBJ1-4, is EAGVTQFPSHSVIEKGQTVTLRCDPISGHDNLYWYRRVMGKEIKFLLHFVKESKQDESGMPNNRFLAERTGGTYSTLKVQPAELEDSGVYFCASSQESNRDIEKLFFGSGTQLSVL.